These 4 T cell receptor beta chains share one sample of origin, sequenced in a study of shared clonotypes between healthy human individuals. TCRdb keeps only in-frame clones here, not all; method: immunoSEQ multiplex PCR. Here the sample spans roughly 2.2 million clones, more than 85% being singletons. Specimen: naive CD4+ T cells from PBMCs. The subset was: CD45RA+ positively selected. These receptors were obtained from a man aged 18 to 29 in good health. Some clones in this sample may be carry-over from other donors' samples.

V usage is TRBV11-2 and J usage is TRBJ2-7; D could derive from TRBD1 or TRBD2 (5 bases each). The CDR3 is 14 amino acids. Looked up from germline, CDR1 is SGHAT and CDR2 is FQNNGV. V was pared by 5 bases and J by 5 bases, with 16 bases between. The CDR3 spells CASSPGRGENEQYF. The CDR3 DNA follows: TGTGCCAGCAGCCCCGGGCGAGGGGAGAACGAGCAGTACTTC.

CDR3 amino acids: CASSLDDRAQGYTF. The CDR3 bases are TGTGCCAGCAGTTTAGATGACAGGGCACAAGGCTACACCTTC. V usage is TRBV28 and J usage is TRBJ1-2, with TRBD1 matching 7 bases. CDR1 is MDHEN, CDR2 SYDVKM, per germline. V was pared by 2 bases and J by 8 bases, with 8 bases of the junction left unmatched. The CDR3 runs to 14 residues.

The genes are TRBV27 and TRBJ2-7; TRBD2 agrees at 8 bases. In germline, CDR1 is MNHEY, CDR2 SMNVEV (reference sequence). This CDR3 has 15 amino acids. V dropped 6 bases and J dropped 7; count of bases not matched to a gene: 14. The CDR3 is CASRDRGRPGGEQYF. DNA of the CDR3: TGTGCCAGCAGGGACCGGGGCCGACCGGGGGGGGAGCAGTACTTC.

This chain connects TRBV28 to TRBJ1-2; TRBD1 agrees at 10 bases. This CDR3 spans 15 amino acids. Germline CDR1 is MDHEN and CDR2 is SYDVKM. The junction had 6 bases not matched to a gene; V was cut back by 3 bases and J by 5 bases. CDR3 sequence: CASSLTRTGGYGYTF. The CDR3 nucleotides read TGTGCCAGCAGTTTGACCAGGACAGGGGGTTATGGCTACACCTTC.